This T cell receptor beta chain was profiled in a study of T cell changes during pregnancy in multiple sclerosis. This table comes from immunoSEQ multiplex PCR, and its TCRdb copy is limited to in-frame clones, with some not included. This sample yields about 20,000 clones, of which 87% are seen a single time; 13% belongs to the top ten. V gave up 4 bases and J gave up 0 bases, with 4 bases separating them. The length of the CDR3 is 13 residues. The germline gives CDR1 MRHNA, CDR2 SNTAGT. The sequence derives from a female donor in good health, enrolled as a control in a pregnancy study. The rearrangement uses TRBV6-4 and TRBJ2-1; D not resolved. This sample comprised CD8+ T cells from peripheral blood mononuclear cells, obtained in the third trimester of pregnancy. The CDR3 DNA follows: TGTGCCAGCAGTGCGGGCTCCTACAATGAGCAGTTCTTC. It specifies CASSAGSYNEQFF.